This T cell receptor beta chain derives from a study of blood T cell repertoires in COVID-19. Study context: Acute and convalescent COVID-19 samples came from the United States, Italy and Spain. T cells, B-cell-depleted T cells, or PBMCs supplied cDNA or gDNA.

Germline loops: CDR1 SGDLS, CDR2 YYNGEE. CDR3 length equals 15 residues. Unmatched junction bases numbered 9, after V lost 8 bases and J lost 3 bases. Per the original data handling: Researchers report that nucleated cell counts were estimated from reference gene primer amplification. The assay was immunoSEQ multiplex PCR, and TCRdb's table has in-frame clones only and misses some. Clone size and V and J calls were adopted from that table, with D and trimming inferred from the DNA. The sample has over 35,000 clones, about 89% seen once. This receptor was identified in a woman aged 30 to 39 in a cohort sampled during active COVID-19. Sequenced input: peripheral blood. V and J are TRBV9 and TRBJ2-3; TRBD2 matches 10 bases. CDR3 region: CASAQREGRTDTQYF. For the CDR3, the DNA is TGTGCCAGTGCGCAGCGGGAGGGCCGTACAGATACGCAGTATTTT.